Following are 29 T cell receptor beta chains from one sample sequenced in a study of post-analysis software for immune sequencing data. These receptors lack a known antigen. Sequencing libraries made from TCR beta cDNA carried unique molecular identifiers. TCRdb reanalysed the PCR reads using MiXCR and keeps one entry per CDR3 protein. The sample has 450,000 or so distinct CDR3 sequences; approximately 46% are singletons. General study points: Five or six TRBV segments were significantly more frequent in patients than in controls. TRBV5-6, TRBV5-1 and TRBV20-1 were among these segments.

Material: blood. These receptors all come from a girl aged 5 to 17 with multiple sclerosis.

This sequence joins TRBV3-1 and TRBJ2-1; the D is unclear. CDR3 length: 13 residues. V lost 5 bases and J 9 bases, leaving 14 bases between the germline ends. Germline CDR1 and CDR2: LGHDT and YNNKEL (reference sequence). As DNA, the CDR3 is TGTGCCAGCAGCACCCCGGGTAACACTGAGCAGTTCTTC. Protein: CASSTPGNTEQFF.

The CDR3 protein is CASSFALREYGYTF. CDR3 in DNA: TGTGCCAGCAGTTTTGCTCTCCGGGAGTATGGCTACACCTTC. The chain has TRBV28 and TRBJ1-2; D unclear. The CDR3 contains 14 residues. The germline gives CDR1 MDHEN, CDR2 SYDVKM. V was trimmed by 3 bases and J by 5 bases, leaving 13 bases between them.

The CDR3 nucleotides are TGCAGCGTTGAAGCAGGAACTTACGAGCAGTACTTC. It codes for CSVEAGTYEQYF. The chain links TRBV29-1 to TRBJ2-5; no clear D gene. Near its end, the DNA agrees better with TRBJ2-7, so the J call may be wrong. This CDR3 comprises 12 residues. Germline V lookup: CDR1 SQVTM, CDR2 ANQGSEA.

The chain recombines TRBV12-3 or TRBV12-4 with TRBJ2-1; D might be TRBD1 or TRBD2, each matching 5 bases. With 4 bases removed from V and 4 bases from J, the gap between germline ends came to 17 bases. The CDR3 has 16 amino acids. CDR3 coding DNA: TGTGCCAGCAGTTCCGAAACGGGACCCCCATACAATGAGCAGTTCTTC. Its protein product is CASSSETGPPYNEQFF.

This rearrangement joins TRBV5-1 to TRBJ2-3; 7 bases fit TRBD2. J gave up 1 base and V 6 bases, and 8 bases lay outside the gene matches. The V gene's germline CDR1 is SGHRS and CDR2 YFSETQ. This CDR3 spans 15 amino acids. The CDR3 DNA reads as TGCGCCAGCACCCTTGGTCGGGAGGGCACAGATACGCAGTATTTT. It encodes CASTLGREGTDTQYF.

This chain connects TRBV5-6 to TRBJ2-1, with 9 bases that match TRBD1. The ends lost 4 bases at V and 5 bases at J; junction bases unmatched: 4. Per germline, CDR1 SGHDT and CDR2 YYEEEE. This CDR3 spans 14 amino acids. Here the CDR3 reads CASSGGDRDNEQFF. Here the CDR3 DNA reads TGTGCCAGCAGCGGGGGGGACAGGGACAATGAGCAGTTCTTC.

V gene TRBV24-1 combines with J gene TRBJ2-1, with unresolved D. Trimming took 1 base from V and 7 from J, leaving 10 bases between them. The germline CDR1 and CDR2 sequences are KGHDR and SFDVKD. CDR3 length: 14 amino acids. The CDR3: CATSDFTERNEQFF. The CDR3 DNA is TGTGCCACCAGTGATTTTACAGAGAGGAATGAGCAGTTCTTC.

This chain links TRBV28 with TRBJ2-4; TRBD2 aligns across 8 bases. The V segment lost 9 bases and the J segment 1 base; nucleotides outside the gene matches: 8. The CDR3 covers 15 residues. CDR1 and CDR2 (germline): MDHEN, SYDVKM. The CDR3 region is CASKDREGAKNIQYF. DNA for the CDR3: TGTGCCAGTAAGGACCGGGAGGGGGCCAAAAACATTCAGTACTTC.

This clonotype has a handful of counts. This rearrangement joins TRBV10-3 to TRBJ2-1; TRBD1 matches 7 bases. Per germline, CDR1 ENHRY and CDR2 SYGVKD. This CDR3 is built from 17 residues. Losses at the gene ends were 2 bases for V and 1 base for J; bases not matched to a gene: 8. CDR3 region: CAISEHPQGLSYNEQFF. The CDR3, as DNA: TGTGCCATCAGTGAGCACCCACAGGGGTTATCCTACAATGAGCAGTTCTTC.

This sequence joins TRBV7-8 and TRBJ2-3; 8 bases are a match to TRBD2. CDR1 is SGHVS and CDR2 is FQNEAQ in the germline V gene. The CDR3 sequence is 19 residues long. The ends lost 5 bases at V and 1 base at J; junction bases unmatched: 17. CDR3 nucleotide sequence: TGTGCCAGCAGCCCATACAGGGCTAGCGGGCGGGGGGGCACAGATACGCAGTATTTT. Its translation: CASSPYRASGRGGTDTQYF.

This chain joins TRBV27 and TRBJ2-3, with 10 bases matching TRBD2. The V gene end was trimmed by 8 bases and the J gene end by 0 bases; junction bases not matched to a gene: 11. The CDR3 loop spans 17 amino acids. The V gene's germline CDR1 is MNHEY and CDR2 SMNVEV (reference sequence). The CDR3 here is CASFSGLAVTSTDTQYF. The CDR3 DNA reads TGTGCCAGCTTTTCTGGACTAGCGGTTACTAGCACAGATACGCAGTATTTT.

This clonotype came up a few times. The CDR3 nucleotides are TGCGCCAGCAGCTTGTGGTTTAGTGGAACCTACAATGAGCAGTTCTTC. Amino acid sequence: CASSLWFSGTYNEQFF. The rearrangement joins TRBV5-1 to TRBJ2-1; no clear D. V was clipped by 1 base and J by 2 bases, with 13 bases between them. CDR3 length: 16 amino acids. In germline, CDR1 is SGHRS, CDR2 YFSETQ. Filled out from reference TRBV5-1 and TRBJ2-1, the complete variable domain reads KAGVTQTPRYLIKTRGQQVTLSCSPISGHRSVSWYQQTPGQGLQFLFEYFSETQRNKGNFPGRFSGRQFSNSRSEMNVSTLELGDSALYLCASSLWFSGTYNEQFFGPGTRLTVL.

The rearrangement joins TRBV28 to TRBJ2-5, with D perhaps assigned TRBD1 or TRBD2 (7 bases each). CDR3 length: 15 residues. Germline CDR1 and CDR2: MDHEN and SYDVKM. V lost 5 bases and J lost 5, with 18 bases in between. CDR3 nucleotides: TGTGCCAGCAGTCCCCTCAGGGGGGGAAGGGAGACCCAGTACTTC. This encodes CASSPLRGGRETQYF.

This sequence joins TRBV7-2 and TRBJ2-1, with TRBD2 matching 8 bases. Germline V gene lookup returns CDR1 SGHTA and CDR2 FQGNSA. Trimming at V came to 5 bases and at J to 3 bases, leaving 9 bases not matched to a gene. The CDR3 has 16 residues. The CDR3 region is CASSPRNAGGYNEQFF. The CDR3 bases are TGTGCCAGCAGCCCCCGGAACGCGGGAGGCTACAATGAGCAGTTCTTC.

The chain links TRBV4-1 to TRBJ1-2; D is possibly TRBD1 (5 bases). Trimming took off 3 bases at V and 8 bases at J, with 16 bases between the two ends. Germline V CDR1 and CDR2: MGHRA, YSYEKL. This CDR3 has 14 amino acids. CDR3 protein: CASSQRTGDKGYTF. As DNA, the CDR3 is TGCGCCAGCAGCCAGCGGACGGGGGATAAGGGCTACACCTTC.

A remark on this clonotype: A read error is possible here, since a much larger clone lies one base away. The chain joins TRBV5-1 to TRBJ2-5; D remains ambiguous. Near its end, the DNA agrees better with TRBJ2-7, so the J call may be wrong. There are 11 residues in the CDR3. Germline lookup yields CDR1 SGHRS and CDR2 YFSETQ. CDR3 amino acids: CASSLEFEQYF. As DNA, the CDR3 is TGCGCCAGCAGCTTGGAGTTCGAGCAGTACTTC.

This chain joins TRBV28 and TRBJ2-1; possibly TRBD1 for D (5 bases). This CDR3 comprises 11 residues. Per germline, CDR1 MDHEN and CDR2 SYDVKM. The V end was cut by 9 bases, the J end by 7 bases, with 10 bases between. The CDR3 nucleotides read TGTGCCAGTACTAAGGGGAATGAGCAGTTCTTC. This sequence encodes CASTKGNEQFF.

This chain uses TRBV20-1 with TRBJ1-1; 7 nucleotides line up with TRBD1. CDR1 and CDR2 (germline): DFQATT, SNEGSKA (reference sequence). The CDR3 covers 13 residues. The ends lost 2 bases at V and 7 bases at J; junction bases unmatched: 7. In nucleotides, the CDR3 is TGCAGTGCTAGAATAGGGGGCACGGATGAAGCTTTCTTT. Amino acids: CSARIGGTDEAFF.

The chain is built from TRBV27 and TRBJ2-3; D remains unclear. The CDR3 has 14 residues. Looked up from germline, CDR1 is MNHEY and CDR2 is SMNVEV (reference sequence). V was cut by 2 bases and J by 2 bases, with 8 bases left in between. The CDR3 reads CASSLGSLTDTQYF. In nucleotides, the CDR3 is TGTGCCAGCAGTTTAGGCTCCCTCACAGATACGCAGTATTTT.

This clonotype was observed a few times. The CDR3 protein is CSARDRLPTDTQYF. Here the CDR3 DNA reads TGCAGTGCTAGAGATCGCCTACCCACAGATACGCAGTATTTT. The gene calls are TRBV20-1 and TRBJ2-3; the D is unclear. This CDR3 contains 14 residues. V lost 0 bases to trimming and J lost 2 bases, with 9 bases between them. The V gene's germline CDR1 is DFQATT and CDR2 SNEGSKA (reference sequence).

This clonotype was counted between two and nine times. The chain has TRBV3-1 and TRBJ2-1; D is undetermined. V dropped 4 bases and J dropped 7 bases, with 8 bases sitting between them. In germline, CDR1 is LGHDT, CDR2 YNNKEL (reference sequence). The CDR3 loop spans 12 amino acids. The CDR3 is CASSRAWNEQFF. The CDR3 DNA reads TGTGCCAGCAGCCGTGCTTGGAATGAGCAGTTCTTC.

This clonotype showed up just a few times. This chain links TRBV12-3 or TRBV12-4 with TRBJ2-7, with TRBD2 matching over 11 bases. This CDR3 is built from 17 residues. Trimming removed 5 bases from V and 0 bases from J; junction bases left unmatched: 9. Here the CDR3 reads CASSRIWTSGFSYEQYF. CDR3 nucleotides: TGTGCCAGCAGTCGCATCTGGACTAGCGGGTTCTCCTACGAGCAGTACTTC.

J is TRBJ2-1 and V is TRBV7-3; tentatively, D is TRBD1 (6 bases). The closer fit of TRBJ2-7 to the DNA end suggests the J call may be wrong. In germline, CDR1 is SGHTA, CDR2 FQGTGA. The CDR3 totals 16 residues. The CDR3 spells CASSLAPGVSYNEQYF. For the CDR3, the DNA is TGTGCCAGCAGCTTAGCCCCAGGGGTCTCCTACAATGAGCAGTACTTC.

V is TRBV20-1 and J is TRBJ2-3; tentatively, D is TRBD2 (6 bases). Per the germline V gene, CDR1 is DFQATT and CDR2 is SNEGSKA (reference sequence). V lost 0 bases to trimming and J lost 4 bases, with 14 bases between them. The CDR3 covers 15 residues. The CDR3 DNA is TGCAGTGCTAGAGAGGGGCGGGGAGGCCCAGATACGCAGTATTTT. This encodes CSAREGRGGPDTQYF.

The rearrangement links TRBV10-3 to TRBJ2-7; a weak D match, TRBD1 (7 bases). Trimming took off 4 bases at V and 3 bases at J, with 25 bases between the two ends. CDR3 length: 18 amino acids. Germline assignment: CDR1 ENHRY and CDR2 SYGVKD. The CDR3 DNA reads TGTGCCATCAGTGGGAGGGACAGCCCCGGGTGGGCGTTCTACGAGCAGTACTTC. It translates to CAISGRDSPGWAFYEQYF.

The chain couples TRBV19 to TRBJ2-3; TRBD2 matches 8 bases. V was pared by 5 bases and J by 7 bases, with 14 bases of the junction left unmatched. Germline CDR1 reads LNHDA; CDR2 reads SQIVND (reference sequence). This CDR3 is built from 16 residues. The CDR3 DNA sequence: TGTGCCAGTAGTGCCAAGGGACGGGAGGGCCCACATACGCAGTATTTT. This sequence encodes CASSAKGREGPHTQYF.

This clonotype was observed a few times. The chain joins TRBV28 to TRBJ1-2; 8 bases align to TRBD1. There are 18 residues in the CDR3. With V trimmed by 1 base and J by 7 bases, 17 bases remained unmatched. CDR1 and CDR2 (germline): MDHEN, SYDVKM. Written as DNA, the CDR3 is TGTGCCAGCAGTTTATCGGAGTGGCAGGGGGCGCGTAGCGGTGGCTACACCTTC. The encoded protein is CASSLSEWQGARSGGYTF.

The gene calls are TRBV11-2 and TRBJ2-5; 12 bases line up with TRBD2. The J call may not be correct, given that the DNA end is closer to TRBJ2-7. Germline V CDR1 and CDR2: SGHAT, FQNNGV. The length of the CDR3 is 19 residues. In nucleotides, the CDR3 is TGTGCCAGCAGCTCCCTCGGACTAGCGGGACGGAGATACCTTTACGAGCAGTACTTC. Translating it yields CASSSLGLAGRRYLYEQYF.

The V gene is TRBV14, the J gene TRBJ2-7, with D possibly matching TRBD1 (5 bases). The V gene's germline CDR1 is SGHDN and CDR2 FVKESK. V lost 1 base and J lost 0, with 7 bases in between. CDR3 length: 14 amino acids. The CDR3 DNA is TGTGCCAGCAGCCAAGTGACAGCCTCCTACGAGCAGTACTTC. This codes for CASSQVTASYEQYF.